This TCR beta chain was observed in a study of early T cells in non-severe SARS-CoV-2 infection. V was cut by 2 bases and J by 0 bases, with 6 bases left in between. In germline, CDR1 is ENHRY, CDR2 SYGVKD. This CDR3 has 14 amino acids. Unique molecular identifiers were added to individual cDNA molecules. Using its own MiXCR run on the 5' RACE reads, TCRdb lists one record per CDR3 protein. The sample lists tens of thousands of distinct CDR3 sequences, 10% seen once, with around 8% in the top ten. General study findings and limits: VDJdb matching skewed toward anti-spike CD8 responses, missing private and CD4 specificities.

This clonotype was counted only a few times. Its antigen is not known. Sequenced here: whole blood, sampled at baseline. The receptor comes from an adult who was a healthcare worker with PCR-confirmed SARS-CoV-2 infection or an uninfected control (not recorded which). V gene TRBV10-3 combines with J gene TRBJ2-3; D may be TRBD2 (5 bases). CDR3 loop: CAISERGSTDTQYF. CDR3 bases: TGTGCCATCAGTGAGCGCGGGAGCACAGATACGCAGTATTTT.